These 15 T cell receptor beta chains share one sample of origin, sequenced in a study of T cells in localized non-small cell lung cancer. Repertoires were generated with immunoSEQ multiplex PCR, while TCRdb's copy carries only in-frame clones and drops some. This table holds fewer than 75,000 clones, about 81% found once. The material sequenced was peripheral blood, taken before any cancer treatment. The receptors shown here come from a female donor over 55 with stage I lung adenocarcinoma.

V and J are TRBV9 and TRBJ1-1; 8 bases line up with TRBD1. With 0 bases clipped from V and 0 bases from J, the junction kept 1 base outside the gene matches. Germline V lookup: CDR1 SGDLS, CDR2 YYNGEE. CDR3 length equals 15 residues. CDR3: CASSVGQGMNTEAFF. The DNA of the CDR3 is TGTGCCAGCAGCGTAGGACAGGGGATGAACACTGAAGCTTTCTTT.

The chain links TRBV5-8 to TRBJ1-2, with 8 bases that match TRBD1. CDR1 is SGHTS, CDR2 YDEGEE, per germline. CDR3 length equals 13 residues. V was clipped by 2 bases and J by 14 bases; unmatched bases: 11. This CDR3 reads CASSFSPWTGLTF. CDR3 DNA sequence: TGTGCCAGCAGCTTCTCCCCGTGGACAGGGCTTACCTTC.

This clone occurred once. The chain is built from TRBV6-1 and TRBJ2-7; D may be TRBD2 (5 bases). This CDR3 is built from 13 residues. Trimming took 4 bases from V and 4 from J, leaving 11 bases between them. Germline V CDR1 and CDR2: MNHNS, SASEGT. The CDR3 sequence: CASSVLVSYEQYF. The CDR3 DNA follows: TGTGCCAGCAGTGTACTAGTGAGTTACGAGCAGTACTTC.

The chain links TRBV7-9 to TRBJ2-7; D could derive from TRBD1 or TRBD2 (6 bases each). V was clipped by 1 base and J by 2 bases, with 12 bases between them. Germline values: CDR1 SEHNR, CDR2 FQNEAQ (reference sequence). This CDR3 region has 15 residues. The CDR3 protein is CASSLGGADAYEQYF. The CDR3 DNA reads TGTGCCAGCAGCTTAGGGGGGGCCGATGCCTACGAGCAGTACTTC.

The V call is TRBV27, the J call TRBJ2-6, with D perhaps matching TRBD1 (6 bases). Germline V gene lookup returns CDR1 MNHEY and CDR2 SMNVEV (reference sequence). CDR3 length: 18 residues. Between the trimmed V and J ends, which lost 5 bases and 2 bases, there was a span of 19 bases. CDR3: CASSLKPPQGTGANVLTF. DNA of the CDR3: TGTGCCAGCAGTCTGAAGCCCCCCCAGGGGACTGGGGCCAACGTCCTGACTTTC.

This clone was observed a single time. The J gene is TRBJ2-5, the V gene TRBV20-1; 11 nucleotides align to TRBD2. In germline, CDR1 is DFQATT, CDR2 SNEGSKA (reference sequence). V shed 7 bases, J shed 9 bases, and the junction held 1 base outside the gene matches. CDR3 size: 10 residues. CDR3 sequence reads: CSVAGGAQYF. In DNA form, the CDR3 reads TGCAGTGTAGCGGGGGGGGCCCAGTACTTC.

This chain uses TRBV10-3 with TRBJ2-3; D may correspond to TRBD1 or TRBD2 (5 bases each). CDR1 is ENHRY and CDR2 is SYGVKD in the germline V gene. CDR3 length equals 14 residues. The V and J ends lost 7 bases and 1 base respectively, with 12 bases between them. This CDR3 reads CAITWDERTDTQYF. DNA for the CDR3: TGTGCCATCACCTGGGACGAGCGCACAGATACGCAGTATTTT.

For the CDR3, the DNA is TGCGCCAGCAGACTACTCTCGGAATGGGGGGGCTCCACAGATACGCAGTATTTT. Its translation: CASRLLSEWGGSTDTQYF. The chain employs TRBV5-1 and TRBJ2-3; weak D call: TRBD2 (7 bases). Germline values: CDR1 SGHRS, CDR2 YFSETQ. The CDR3 runs 18 residues. Deletions cut 5 bases from V and 2 bases from J, with 24 bases between.

The chain joins TRBV28 to TRBJ1-2, with D unresolved. Deletions cut 6 bases from V and 5 bases from J, with 10 bases between. From germline, CDR1 is MDHEN and CDR2 SYDVKM. The CDR3 is 12 amino acids. The CDR3 bases are TGTGCCAGCAGGGCCATAGGATATGGCTACACCTTC. Amino acids: CASRAIGYGYTF.

V gene TRBV11-3 combines with J gene TRBJ2-1, with 14 positions matching TRBD2. The J segment lost 6 bases and the V segment lost 5 bases, leaving 9 bases of the junction unmatched. There are 17 residues in the CDR3. Germline V CDR1 and CDR2: SGHNT, YENEEA. The chain's CDR3 is CASSARTSGGLTNEQFF. The CDR3 DNA sequence: TGTGCCAGCAGCGCCCGGACTAGCGGGGGGCTTACCAATGAGCAGTTCTTC.

The CDR3 sequence: CSVGGATQYF. As DNA, the CDR3 is TGCAGCGTCGGGGGGGCTACGCAGTATTTT. The rearrangement links TRBV29-1 to TRBJ2-3; 8 bases fit TRBD2. The CDR3 spans 10 residues. Germline V gene sequence: CDR1 SQVTM, CDR2 ANQGSEA. The V and J ends lost 6 bases and 8 bases, in that order; junction bases with no gene match: 1.

The gene calls are TRBV2 and TRBJ2-5, with D uncertain. Germline V gene lookup returns CDR1 SNHLY and CDR2 FYNNEI. V dropped 8 bases and J dropped 4 bases, with 20 bases sitting between them. There are 15 residues in the CDR3. CDR3 amino acids: CASQKDGLTGETQYF. In DNA form, the CDR3 reads TGTGCCAGCCAAAAAGATGGTCTAACGGGAGAGACCCAGTACTTC.

The V gene is TRBV28, the J gene TRBJ2-1; D is unresolved. CDR1 and CDR2 (germline): MDHEN, SYDVKM. V shed 2 bases and J shed 0 bases, with 11 bases lying between them. CDR3 length: 16 amino acids. CDR3 coding DNA: TGTGCCAGCAGTTTAGTGGCTTCAAGCTCCTACAATGAGCAGTTCTTC. It is translated as CASSLVASSSYNEQFF.

This chain uses TRBV6-1 with TRBJ2-1; D is unclear. The CDR3 runs 14 residues. Looked up from germline, CDR1 is MNHNS and CDR2 is SASEGT. V lost 6 bases and J 0 bases, leaving 9 bases between the germline ends. CDR3 DNA: TGTGCCAGCAGGGCCTTCCTCTCCTACAATGAGCAGTTCTTC. It translates to CASRAFLSYNEQFF.

The CDR3 sequence is CASSPAVTGIQETQYF. The CDR3 DNA is TGTGCCAGCAGCCCAGCCGTCACGGGGATACAAGAGACCCAGTACTTC. V and J are TRBV11-2 and TRBJ2-5, with D possibly matching TRBD2 (5 bases). Per germline, CDR1 SGHAT and CDR2 FQNNGV. With 5 bases removed from V and 2 bases from J, the gap between germline ends came to 18 bases. This CDR3 is 16 amino acids long.